The T cell receptor beta chain described here comes from a study of T cell changes during pregnancy in multiple sclerosis (dated 2019 in TCRdb). As for the study more broadly: In women with multiple sclerosis, the researchers looked at how the T cell repertoire shifted as pregnancy progressed.

The method behind the library was the immunoSEQ multiplex PCR assay. Here the immuneACCESS table is served through TCRdb, limited to in-frame sequences with V and J called. Missing clones are a known gap in these copies; in checked studies unresolved V genes cover under half, and the rest lacks a known reason. The sample table shows around 130,000 clones, and roughly 92% are seen once. Jointly, the top ten make up roughly 5.7% of the sample. Comments on this clone: Which antigen it targets is not known. No base quality values were provided; no much bigger clone lies one nucleotide off.

The V end gives up 3 bases and the J end 2 bases, leaving 1 base in the junction not matched to a gene. From the cysteine through the phenylalanine, the CDR3 covers 15 amino acids. Kept here is only the CDR3 DNA, which spans 45 bases and is read in frame from base 1. CDR1 and CDR2 were assigned from the germline V gene as SGHTA and FQGNSA. This specimen consisted of peripheral blood, obtained before pregnancy. The sequence was obtained from a female donor with multiple sclerosis, enrolled in a pregnancy study. The chain uses TRBV7-2 and TRBJ2-3, with 11 bases matching TRBD2. The CDR3: CASSLTSGATDTQYF. The DNA sequence reads TGTGCCAGCAGCTTGACTAGCGGGGCCACAGATACGCAGTATTTT.